The sequence of this T cell receptor beta chain was determined in a study of T cell repertoires in cytomegalovirus infection. At the level of the study: TCR beta signatures that were public indicated CMV infection and matching HLA type. Study-level results: In two of eight donors, the top clonotype was HLA-C-restricted CMV-specific. Using cumulative public TCR beta family frequency, the authors identified those who carried CMV together with the relevant HLA.

TCRdb passed the reads through MiXCR, listing each CDR3 protein once. The table records around 170,000 distinct CDR3 sequences, about an eighth of them present only once. The CDR3 spans 13 residues. Germline V lookup: CDR1 SGDLS, CDR2 YYNGEE. Between the trimmed V and J ends, which lost 4 bases and 8 bases, there was a span of 13 bases. A word on this clonotype: Its antigen is undetermined.

The source is a human donor in good health (CMV status not recorded). Some clones in this sample may be carry-over from other donors' samples. Sequencing input: PBMCs. This chain joins TRBV9 and TRBJ2-1; D might be TRBD1 (6 bases). CDR3 DNA sequence: TGTGCCAGCAGCCCAACCCCAGGGGATGAGCAGTTCTTC. This translates into CASSPTPGDEQFF.